The present T cell receptor (beta chain) was sequenced within a study of blood T cell repertoires in COVID-19 (dated by TCRdb to about 2020). About the study as a whole: The collaborator samples originated in the United States, Italy and Spain and spanned the acute and convalescent phases of COVID-19. The prospective study material was composed of cDNA or gDNA derived from T cells, B-cell-depleted T cells, or PBMCs. Subjects who had been exposed to COVID-19, were actively infected with it, or had recovered from it provided the deeply sampled blood TCRbeta repertoires that made up the dataset. A freely available public database, intended as a resource for researchers studying the immune response to SARS-CoV-2, is where the repertoires were released. The samples were drawn from two sources: the first 160 participants of the ongoing ImmuneRACE study, and 1,000 to 1,500 subjects contributed by 6 global collaborators. Nearly every sample came with metadata listing a de-identified subject ID, COVID-19 status, age in years and sex. Where available, HLA class I and class II types were obtained from metadata supplied by the sample provider rather than from assay-based typing.

Each collaborating institution followed its own protocols to collect whole blood in K2EDTA tubes. Collaborator samples were shipped for TCRbeta analysis as frozen whole blood, isolated PBMCs, or DNA extracted from either sample type. The CDR3 contains 15 residues, cysteine and phenylalanine counted. Only the CDR3 DNA stays, 45 bases, in frame from base 1. After removal of 3 bases from V and 5 bases from J, the junction retains 3 bases not matched to a gene. CDR1 and CDR2 (SEHNR, FQNEAQ) derive from the germline V gene (reference sequence). In the case of this clone: The target of this receptor is not known. Per-base quality was not reported, and no clone a single base away is much larger than it.

The investigation overall reported the following: The amount of clinical and demographic metadata varied by source and participant and was provided uncurated.

TCRbeta CDR3 regions were amplified from genomic DNA by means of the immunoSEQ Assay, a bias-controlled multiplex PCR. The study's processing was this. Within the assay, amplification of reference gene primers was used to estimate how many nucleated cells each sample contained. To quantify the absolute abundance of each unique TCRbeta CDR3 rearrangement, sequence reads were collapsed and filtered. For each sample, productive Simpson clonality was calculated by taking the square root of Simpson's diversity index across productive rearrangements. TCRdb carries this immuneACCESS record with in-frame sequences only. Its versions omit some clonotypes, under half of them owing to an unresolved V gene in the studies checked, with the rest unexplained. For V, J and clone size, that table is used; D and trimming come from the DNA. The sample contains tens of thousands of clones, roughly 88% of them found a single time. Less than 5.5% of the sample is taken by the ten largest.

This chain is built from TRBV7-9 and TRBJ1-6, and TRBD1 aligns with 8 junction nucleotides. Input material: peripheral blood. The sequence came from a human donor in a cohort sampled during active COVID-19. The CDR3 corresponds to CASSFTGGNNSPLHF. The DNA sequence follows: TGTGCCAGCAGCTTTACAGGGGGGAATAATTCACCCCTCCACTTT.